These 3 T cell receptor beta chains originate from one sample sequenced in a study of blood T cell repertoires in COVID-19. The method was immunoSEQ multiplex PCR; TCRdb's version includes in-frame clones alone and lacks a portion of them. The repertoire holds about 68,000 clones, with 84% as singletons. Material: peripheral blood. These receptors all come from a man aged 50 to 60 with active COVID-19.

This clone was recorded once. The chain joins TRBV9 to TRBJ2-1; D is unresolved. The CDR3 is 15 amino acids. Trimming pared 0 bases from V and 2 bases from J, leaving 9 bases between. Looked up from germline, CDR1 is SGDLS and CDR2 is YYNGEE. Here the CDR3 DNA reads TGTGCCAGCAGCGTAGAGTTGAGCGCCTACAATGAGCAGTTCTTC. Translation gives CASSVELSAYNEQFF.

This chain uses TRBV5-4 with TRBJ2-5; no clear D gene. The CDR3 totals 15 residues. V was pared by 0 bases and J by 4 bases, with 13 bases between. Germline V CDR1 and CDR2: SGHNT, YYREEE (reference sequence). The DNA of the CDR3 is TGTGCCAGCAGCTTGGGAGGTCAGCAGTCAGAGACCCAGTACTTC. Amino acid sequence: CASSLGGQQSETQYF.

This chain links TRBV5-5 with TRBJ2-2, with D possibly being TRBD1 (7 bases). Germline V gene sequence: CDR1 SGHKS, CDR2 YYEKEE (reference sequence). The CDR3 has 15 amino acids. V was clipped by 4 bases and J by 5 bases, with 15 bases between them. CDR3 loop: CASSVLTGRTGELFF. Here the CDR3 DNA reads TGTGCCAGCAGCGTGTTGACAGGGAGGACCGGGGAGCTGTTTTTT.